Presented here are 14 T cell receptor beta chains from one specimen sequenced in a study of CXCR3-negative and CXCR3-positive naive CD8 T cells. Study-wide results and caveats: CXCR3-positive naive cells had more hydrophobic TRB CDR3s than CXCR3-negative naive cells.

These receptors have no identified antigens. Through 5' RACE with UMI labels, the TRB cDNA libraries were prepared. TCRdb re-analyzed the 5' RACE reads; it lists each CDR3 protein once, without DNA. The sample spans some 140,000 distinct CDR3 sequences; the ten largest clones claim around 0.5%. The sample comprised naive CXCR3+ CD8+ T cells from blood. Subset reported: CD45RO-CCR7+CD27+CD95- naive CD8+ T cells expressing CXCR3 (TNR3+). Source of these receptors: a human donor in good health. Some clones in this sample may be carry-over from other donors' samples.

The chain couples TRBV29-1 to TRBJ1-2; TCRdb calls TRBD1, which cannot be checked without DNA. The CDR3 is 11 amino acids. Germline V gene sequence: CDR1 SQVTM, CDR2 ANQGSEA. The CDR3 sequence: CSARDSYGYTF.

CDR3 sequence reads: CASTASGGPTGELFF. The chain recombines TRBV6-2 or TRBV6-3 with TRBJ2-2; lacking DNA, the TRBD2 call made by TCRdb goes unchecked. The CDR3 sequence is 15 residues long. Germline lookup yields CDR1 MNHEY and CDR2 SVGEGT.

CDR3 region: CASSLSFLEQYF. The rearrangement links TRBV12-3 or TRBV12-4 to TRBJ2-7. The CDR3 sequence is 12 residues long.

The V call is TRBV14, the J call TRBJ1-6; without DNA, the TCRdb call of TRBD1 cannot be checked. CDR3 length: 17 amino acids. Per germline, CDR1 SGHDN and CDR2 FVKESK. This chain's CDR3 is CASSLGTGISYNSPLHF.

The CDR3 loop is CASSLLSGAEQYF. This rearrangement joins TRBV7-2 to TRBJ2-7; TCRdb indicates TRBD1, and absent DNA this call remains unverified. CDR1 is SGHTA and CDR2 is FQGNSA in the germline V gene. This CDR3 is 13 amino acids long.

This rearrangement joins TRBV12-3 or TRBV12-4 to TRBJ2-1. The CDR3 sequence is 14 residues long. CDR3 region: CASSRSGSYNEQFF.

This chain uses TRBV7-3 with TRBJ2-1; TCRdb reports TRBD1, a call that lacks DNA to check it against. The CDR3 is 21 residues long. Germline CDR1 reads SGHTA; CDR2 reads FQGTGA. The CDR3 protein is CASSYNREGQETSGTYNEQFF.

This rearrangement joins TRBV5-5 to TRBJ1-1. Germline-derived CDR1 and CDR2 are SGHKS and YYEKEE (reference sequence). The length of the CDR3 is 14 residues. This chain's CDR3 is CASSLWGMNTEAFF.

J is TRBJ2-1 and V is TRBV2; TCRdb lists TRBD2, though no DNA is available to test this call. This CDR3 has 12 residues. CDR1 and CDR2 from the germline V gene are SNHLY and FYNNEI. Here the CDR3 reads CASSPAVGEQFF. Filled out from reference TRBV2 and TRBJ2-1, the complete variable domain reads EPEVTQTPSHQVTQMGQEVILRCVPISNHLYFYWYRQILGQKVEFLVSFYNNEISEKSEIFDDQFSVERPDGSNFTLKIRSTKLEDSAMYFCASSPAVGEQFFGPGTRLTVL.

CDR3 protein: CASTLGGTYEQYF. This chain uses TRBV12-3 or TRBV12-4 with TRBJ2-7; TCRdb's D gene call, TRBD1, goes unchecked for lack of DNA. The CDR3 contains 13 residues.

The chain carries TRBV7-9 and TRBJ2-1; TCRdb names TRBD1, which stays unverified in the absence of DNA. Per the germline V gene, CDR1 is SEHNR and CDR2 is FQNEAQ (reference sequence). CDR3 length equals 13 residues. CDR3 residues: CASSDTGDNEQFF.

This chain connects TRBV13 to TRBJ2-3. The CDR3 extends over 12 amino acids. The germline V gene has CDR1 PRHDT and CDR2 FYEKMQ (reference sequence). CDR3 amino acids: CASSPLEDTQYF.

The chain employs TRBV7-6 and TRBJ1-5. This CDR3 region has 15 residues. Germline V CDR1 and CDR2: SGHVS, FNYEAQ. The CDR3 sequence: CASRSKVSRHQPQHF.

The chain is built from TRBV5-1 and TRBJ2-7; TCRdb outputs TRBD1, but without DNA this stays unchecked. CDR1 and CDR2 from the germline V gene are SGHRS and YFSETQ. The CDR3 is 15 residues long. The CDR3 spells CASSEGQGWFGEQYF.